A selection of T cell receptor beta chains follows, all from one sample in a study of T-cell reconstitution after alpha-beta-depleted transplantation in children. TCRdb re-analysed the PCR reads in MiXCR, keeping a single row per CDR3 protein. The sample consists of 95,000 to 150,000 distinct CDR3 sequences, 20% to 25% of them appearing once. The input for sequencing was PBMCs, mostly from graft donor cells, taken 180 days after TCRalphabeta/CD19-depleted stem cell transplant. Source of these receptors: a male patient aged 2-9 years who had a stem cell transplant for chronic granulomatous disease, so the T cells may come from the graft donor. The CDR3 runs from the conserved cysteine through the conserved F or W. D genes are given only for firm matches. Some rows mark clone size as missing; the rest say once, few, many or name a class of expanded clone.

J gene	V gene	D gene	clone size	CDR3 DNA	CDR3 protein
TRBJ1-5	TRBV3-1	-	many	TGTGCCAGCAGCCAGAGGGTTCAGCCCCAGCATTTT	CASSQRVQPQHF
TRBJ2-1	TRBV20-1	TRBD2	few	TGCAGTGCGCCGAGGGTCCTAGCGGGAGGCAATGAGCAGTTCTTC	CSAPRVLAGGNEQFF
TRBJ2-6	TRBV20-1	-	many	TGCAGTGCTAGAGTTCTGGATTCTGGGGCCAACGTCCTGACTTTC	CSARVLDSGANVLTF
TRBJ2-5	TRBV5-1	TRBD1	-	TGCGCCAGCAGCTTGACAGGGGAGTTCCAAGAGACCCAGTACTTC	CASSLTGEFQETQYF
TRBJ2-7	TRBV7-8	-	few	TGTGCCAGCAGCTTAGCGCGATCGCGGACGACCTCCTACGAGCAGTACTTC	CASSLARSRTTSYEQYF
TRBJ2-1	TRBV15	TRBD1	-	TGTGCCACCAGCAGAGGGGGACAGATAAACAATGAGCAGTTCTTC	CATSRGGQINNEQFF
TRBJ2-2	TRBV25-1	-	-	TGTGCCACCGGTACCGGGGAGCTGTTTTTT	CATGTGELFF
TRBJ2-3	TRBV5-5	TRBD1	few	TGTGCCAGCAGCTTGGTCGGGACAGGGAGTCAAGATACGCAGTATTTT	CASSLVGTGSQDTQYF
TRBJ2-3	TRBV20-1	TRBD2	many	TGCAGTGCTAGAGATTGGCTAGCGGGAGGGATTGCAGATACGCAGTATTTT	CSARDWLAGGIADTQYF
TRBJ1-1	TRBV20-1	-	many	TGCAGTGCTCATCCTAGCGGGTACACTGAAGCTTTCTTT	CSAHPSGYTEAFF
TRBJ2-2	TRBV7-8	-	once	TGTGCCAGCAGCTTAGCGGCCACCGGGGAGCTGTTTTTT	CASSLAATGELFF
TRBJ2-7	TRBV11-2	-	-	TGTGCCAGCAGCTTATTTATTCGTCCCTTAAACTACGAGCAGTACTTC	CASSLFIRPLNYEQYF
TRBJ2-5	TRBV28	TRBD2	many	TGTGCCAGCAGGCAGTCAGGACTAGCGGGACAGAAAGAGACCCAGTACTTC	CASRQSGLAGQKETQYF
TRBJ2-7	TRBV6-1	-	few	TGTGCCAGCAGAAGTGGCAGTACCTACGAGCAGTACTTC	CASRSGSTYEQYF
TRBJ2-1	TRBV2	TRBD2	many	TGTGCCAGCAGTGAATTCTGGCTAGCGGGAACCTCCTACAATGAGCAGTTCTTC	CASSEFWLAGTSYNEQFF
TRBJ1-5	TRBV15	-	-	TGTGCCACCAGCAGAGAGGGCAGAAGGGAGCCCCAGCATTTT	CATSREGRREPQHF
TRBJ2-7	TRBV5-1	-	-	TGCGCCAGCAGCTTGGCCCGGGACCTTAACTCCTACGAGCAGTACTTC	CASSLARDLNSYEQYF
TRBJ2-3	TRBV29-1	-	few	TGCAGCGTTGCGACAGACTTCACAGATACGCAGTATTTT	CSVATDFTDTQYF
TRBJ2-3	TRBV2	TRBD2	-	TGTGCCAGCAGCTCCAGGACTAGCGGGAGATCAGATACGCAGTATTTT	CASSSRTSGRSDTQYF
TRBJ2-1	TRBV20-1	-	-	TGCAGTCCCGGACAGTACAATGAGCAGTTCTTC	CSPGQYNEQFF
TRBJ1-3	TRBV5-1	-	few	TGCGCCAGCAGCCCACGACAGGGAAACACCATATATTTT	CASSPRQGNTIYF
TRBJ2-7	TRBV29-1	-	many	TGCAGCGTACAAATAGGACAGCTCTACGAGCAGTACTTC	CSVQIGQLYEQYF
TRBJ2-5	TRBV10-2	TRBD1	-	TGCGCCAGCAGGCGGGACAGGGGGCAAGAGACCCAGTACTTC	CASRRDRGQETQYF
TRBJ2-2	TRBV12-3/TRBV12-4	-	-	TGTGCCAGCCGTAACACCGGGGAGCTGTTTTTT	CASRNTGELFF
TRBJ2-1	TRBV24-1	TRBD1	few	TGTGCCACCAGTGATTCGGGACAGGGGATATCCTACAATGAGCAGTTCTTC	CATSDSGQGISYNEQFF
TRBJ2-3	TRBV9	TRBD2	many	TGTGCCAGCAGCGTAGAATCGGGAACTAGCGGGGTGGGGGACGAAGATACGCAGTATTTT	CASSVESGTSGVGDEDTQYF
TRBJ1-1	TRBV12-3/TRBV12-4	-	-	TGTGCCAGCAGTATACAGGGATGGGGGAACACTGAAGCTTTCTTT	CASSIQGWGNTEAFF
TRBJ1-2	TRBV20-1	-	-	TGCAGTGCTAGATCGGACATCCCGGCGGGCTACACCTTC	CSARSDIPAGYTF
TRBJ2-3	TRBV12-3/TRBV12-4	-	many	TGTGCCAGCAGTCTGACGGGGGAAACGGCAGATACGCAGTATTTT	CASSLTGETADTQYF
TRBJ2-2	TRBV3-1	TRBD2	many	TGTGCCAGCAGCCGGCTAGCGGGCCCCGGGGAGCTGTTTTTT	CASSRLAGPGELFF
TRBJ2-7	TRBV5-1	-	-	TGCGCCAGCAGCATTGACCGAGCCTACGAGCAGTACTTC	CASSIDRAYEQYF
TRBJ1-1	TRBV6-5	-	-	TGTGCCAGCAGTTACTCGAGGCAGCCGAACACTGAAGCTTTCTTT	CASSYSRQPNTEAFF
TRBJ2-2	TRBV29-1	-	many	TGCAGCGTTGGTTGGGGAGGCACCGGGGAGCTGTTTTTT	CSVGWGGTGELFF
TRBJ1-2	TRBV21-1	-	-	TGTGCCAGCAGCAAATCAACCAGGACGGTTCTCTATGGCTACACCTTC	CASSKSTRTVLYGYTF
TRBJ2-1	TRBV3-1	-	many	TGTGCCAGCAGCCTTCGAGGAGTCTACAATGAGCAGTTCTTC	CASSLRGVYNEQFF
TRBJ1-1	TRBV15	-	-	TGTGCCACCAGTACGGACGAGAACACTGAAGCTTTCTTT	CATSTDENTEAFF
TRBJ2-4	TRBV5-8	-	many	TGTGCCAGCAGCTTGGAACCAGTAGCCAAAAACATTCAGTACTTC	CASSLEPVAKNIQYF
TRBJ2-7	TRBV3-1	TRBD2	many	TGTGCCAGCAGCCAAGGGTTACTAGCGACCTACGAGCAGTACTTC	CASSQGLLATYEQYF
TRBJ1-5	TRBV7-2	-	many	TGTGCCAGCAGCGCAGGGAGTAGCAATCAGCCCCAGCATTTT	CASSAGSSNQPQHF
TRBJ2-7	TRBV28	-	-	TGTGCCAGCCAGCAGGGGCGCTACGAGCAGTACTTC	CASQQGRYEQYF
TRBJ2-5	TRBV12-3/TRBV12-4	TRBD2	-	TGTGCCAGCAGTTTAAGGACTAGCGGGAGTGGCGGAGAGACCCAGTACTTC	CASSLRTSGSGGETQYF
TRBJ2-7	TRBV27	TRBD2	few	TGTGCCAGCAGTAAGGGACTAGCGGGAGGGAGGTCCTACGAGCAGTACTTC	CASSKGLAGGRSYEQYF
TRBJ1-1	TRBV29-1	-	-	TGCAGCGTTGGGGCCGCCACTGAAGCTTTCTTT	CSVGAATEAFF
TRBJ2-4	TRBV11-3	-	-	TGTGCCAGCAGCTTAGAGTTGTCGGGGACGGCAAACATTCAGTACTTC	CASSLELSGTANIQYF
TRBJ2-3	TRBV12-3/TRBV12-4	-	few	TGTGCCAGCCTCCCCCGATTTGCGGCAGCTCGTACAGATACGCAGTATTTT	CASLPRFAAARTDTQYF
TRBJ2-3	TRBV15	TRBD1	many	TGTGCCACCAGCAGTCGGACAGGGCCCCTAAATACGCAGTATTTT	CATSSRTGPLNTQYF
TRBJ2-1	TRBV29-1	TRBD2	-	TGCAGCGTTGAAGACAGAGCGGGGGGGCGTAATGAGCAGTTCTTC	CSVEDRAGGRNEQFF
TRBJ1-4	TRBV7-8	-	-	TGTGCCAGCAGCTCAGATAATAATCGAGAAAAACTGTTTTTT	CASSSDNNREKLFF
TRBJ2-2	TRBV29-1	-	-	TGCAGCGTTGGAAGAATCGGGGAGCTGTTTTTT	CSVGRIGELFF
TRBJ2-3	TRBV20-1	-	many	TGCAGTGCTAGGTTCGTCACAGATACGCAGTATTTT	CSARFVTDTQYF
TRBJ2-1	TRBV28	TRBD2	-	TGTGCCAGCAGTCCCATCGGACTAGCGGACTACAATGAGCAGTTCTTC	CASSPIGLADYNEQFF
TRBJ2-7	TRBV6-5	-	-	TGTGCCAGCAGTTACGTGGGGGCAGGGCGAGGCTACGAGCAGTACTTC	CASSYVGAGRGYEQYF
TRBJ1-2	TRBV15	-	-	TGTGCCACCAGCAGAGTCCGGGGACCCTATGGCTACACCTTC	CATSRVRGPYGYTF
TRBJ2-3	TRBV12-3/TRBV12-4	-	few	TGTGCCAGCAGTTTAGTTACCCCAAATACGCAGTATTTT	CASSLVTPNTQYF
TRBJ2-5	TRBV12-3/TRBV12-4	TRBD1	few	TGTGCCAGCAGTTACAGGGGGCCGGGGGAGACCCAGTACTTC	CASSYRGPGETQYF
TRBJ2-2	TRBV12-3/TRBV12-4	TRBD2	-	TGTGCCAGCAGTTTAGGGGGCGGGAGAGGGATCGGGGAGCTGTTTTTT	CASSLGGGRGIGELFF
TRBJ2-1	TRBV6-2/TRBV6-3	-	-	TGTGCCAGCAGTTACTCGGTGAGCGGACGATACAATGAGCAGTTCTTC	CASSYSVSGRYNEQFF
TRBJ2-5	TRBV11-2	-	-	TGTGCCAGCAGCTCCAGCCCTCTAGCGTACCAAGAGACCCAGTACTTC	CASSSSPLAYQETQYF
TRBJ2-7	TRBV5-5	-	-	TGTGCCAGCAGCCTGGACATCCGCTACTACGAGCAGTACTTC	CASSLDIRYYEQYF
TRBJ2-1	TRBV27	TRBD1	few	TGTGCCAGCAGTTCCATGGGGCCAGGGGGCGATGAGCAGTTCTTC	CASSSMGPGGDEQFF